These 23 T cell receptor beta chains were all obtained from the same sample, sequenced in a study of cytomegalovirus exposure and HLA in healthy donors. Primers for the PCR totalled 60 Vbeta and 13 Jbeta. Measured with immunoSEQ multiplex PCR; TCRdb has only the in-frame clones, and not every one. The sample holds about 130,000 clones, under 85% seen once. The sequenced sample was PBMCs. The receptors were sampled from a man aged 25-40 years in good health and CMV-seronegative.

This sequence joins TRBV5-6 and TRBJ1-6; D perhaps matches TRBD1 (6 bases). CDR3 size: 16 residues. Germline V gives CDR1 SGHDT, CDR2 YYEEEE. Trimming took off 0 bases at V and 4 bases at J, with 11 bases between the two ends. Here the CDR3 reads CASSLGRGGYNSPLHF. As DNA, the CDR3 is TGTGCCAGCAGCTTGGGGAGGGGGGGTTATAATTCACCCCTCCACTTT.

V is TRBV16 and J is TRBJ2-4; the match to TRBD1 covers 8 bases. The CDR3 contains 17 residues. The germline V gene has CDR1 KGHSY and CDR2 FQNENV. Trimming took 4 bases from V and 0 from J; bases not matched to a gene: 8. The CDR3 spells CASSPPRTGKAKNIQYF. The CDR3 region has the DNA TGTGCCAGCAGCCCTCCTCGGACAGGGAAAGCCAAAAACATTCAGTACTTC.

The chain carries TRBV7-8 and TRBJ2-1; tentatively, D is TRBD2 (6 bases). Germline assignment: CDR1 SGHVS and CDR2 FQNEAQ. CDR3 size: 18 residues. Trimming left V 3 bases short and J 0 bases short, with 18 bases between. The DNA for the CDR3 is TGTGCCAGCAGCTTCTTTTGGGACGCGGAGGGCTCCTACAATGAGCAGTTCTTC. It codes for CASSFFWDAEGSYNEQFF.

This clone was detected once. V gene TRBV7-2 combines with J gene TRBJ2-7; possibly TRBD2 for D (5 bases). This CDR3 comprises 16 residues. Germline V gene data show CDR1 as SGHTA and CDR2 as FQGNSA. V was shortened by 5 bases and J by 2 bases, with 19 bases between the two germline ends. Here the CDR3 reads CASSQAPSPGAYEQYF. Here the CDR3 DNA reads TGTGCCAGCAGCCAAGCCCCGTCGCCCGGGGCCTACGAGCAGTACTTC.

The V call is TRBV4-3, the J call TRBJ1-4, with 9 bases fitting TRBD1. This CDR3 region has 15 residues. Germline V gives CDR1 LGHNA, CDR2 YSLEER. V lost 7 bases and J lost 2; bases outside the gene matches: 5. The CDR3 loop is CASTPTGGTNEKLFF. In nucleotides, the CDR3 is TGCGCCAGCACCCCGACAGGGGGGACTAATGAAAAACTGTTTTTT.

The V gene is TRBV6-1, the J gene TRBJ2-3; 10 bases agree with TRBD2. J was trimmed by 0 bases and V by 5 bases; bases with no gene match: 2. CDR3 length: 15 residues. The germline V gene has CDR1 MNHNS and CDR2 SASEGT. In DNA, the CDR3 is TGTGCCAGCAGTCTGACTAGCGGGAGCACAGATACGCAGTATTTT. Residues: CASSLTSGSTDTQYF.

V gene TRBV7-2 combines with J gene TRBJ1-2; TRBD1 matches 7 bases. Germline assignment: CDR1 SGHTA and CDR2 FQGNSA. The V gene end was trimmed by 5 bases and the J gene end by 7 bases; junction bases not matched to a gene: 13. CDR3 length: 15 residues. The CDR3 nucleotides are TGTGCCAGCAGCCCAGGGACAGCGACCCTCGGTGGCTACACCTTC. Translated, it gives CASSPGTATLGGYTF.

CDR3 DNA: TGTGCCAGCAGCCCGGAGGAGACCCAGTACTTC. It is translated as CASSPEETQYF. The rearrangement joins TRBV2 to TRBJ2-5; D is undetermined. This CDR3 comprises 11 residues. Germline assignment: CDR1 SNHLY and CDR2 FYNNEI. V was cut by 6 bases and J by 5 bases, with 7 bases left in between.

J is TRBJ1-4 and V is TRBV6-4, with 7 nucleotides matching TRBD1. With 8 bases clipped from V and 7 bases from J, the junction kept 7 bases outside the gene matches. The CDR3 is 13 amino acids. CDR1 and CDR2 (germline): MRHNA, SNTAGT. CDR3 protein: CASARAGGEKLFF. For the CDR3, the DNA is TGTGCCAGCGCAAGGGCAGGGGGTGAAAAACTGTTTTTT.

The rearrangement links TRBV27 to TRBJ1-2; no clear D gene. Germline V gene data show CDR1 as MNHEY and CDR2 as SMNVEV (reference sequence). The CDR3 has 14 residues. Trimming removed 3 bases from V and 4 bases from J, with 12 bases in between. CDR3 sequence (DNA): TGTGCCAGCAGTTTTGATCGGGAGGGCTATGGCTACACCTTC. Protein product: CASSFDREGYGYTF.

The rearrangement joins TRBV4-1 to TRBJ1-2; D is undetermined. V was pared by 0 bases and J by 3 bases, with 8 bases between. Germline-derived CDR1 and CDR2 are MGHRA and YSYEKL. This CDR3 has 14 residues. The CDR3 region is CASSQEMGDYGYTF. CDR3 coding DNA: TGCGCCAGCAGCCAAGAAATGGGCGACTATGGCTACACCTTC.

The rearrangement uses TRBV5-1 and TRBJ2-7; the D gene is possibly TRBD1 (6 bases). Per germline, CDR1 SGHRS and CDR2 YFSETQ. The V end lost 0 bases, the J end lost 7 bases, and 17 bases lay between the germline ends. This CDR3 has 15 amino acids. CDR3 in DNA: TGCGCCAGCAGCTTGGTATCCACAGGGTCAGGGGAGCAGTACTTC. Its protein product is CASSLVSTGSGEQYF.

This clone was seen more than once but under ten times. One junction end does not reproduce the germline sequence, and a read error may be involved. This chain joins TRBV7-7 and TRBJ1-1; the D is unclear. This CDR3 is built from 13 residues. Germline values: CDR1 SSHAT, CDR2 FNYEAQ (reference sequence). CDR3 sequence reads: CASSSLPNTEAFF. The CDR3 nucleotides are TGTGCTAGCAGCTCTCTACCGAACACTGAAGCTTTCTTT.

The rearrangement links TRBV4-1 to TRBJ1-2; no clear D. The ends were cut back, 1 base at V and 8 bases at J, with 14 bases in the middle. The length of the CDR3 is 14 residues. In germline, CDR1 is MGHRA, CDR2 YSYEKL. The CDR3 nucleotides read TGCGCCAGCAGCCAAGCCGCCCGGACTGGCGGCTACACCTTC. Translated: CASSQAARTGGYTF.

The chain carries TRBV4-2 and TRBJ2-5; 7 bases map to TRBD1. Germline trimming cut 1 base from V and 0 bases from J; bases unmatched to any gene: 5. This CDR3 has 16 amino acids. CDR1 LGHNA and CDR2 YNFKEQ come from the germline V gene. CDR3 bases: TGTGCCAGCAGCCAAGTCGACAGGGAGTACCAAGAGACCCAGTACTTC. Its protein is CASSQVDREYQETQYF.

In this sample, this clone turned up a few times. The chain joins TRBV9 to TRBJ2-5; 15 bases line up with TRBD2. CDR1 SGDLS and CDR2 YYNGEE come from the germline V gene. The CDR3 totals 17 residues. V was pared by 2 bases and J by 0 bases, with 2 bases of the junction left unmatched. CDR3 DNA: TGTGCCAGCAGCGTGGGACTAGCGGGGGGTAACCAAGAGACCCAGTACTTC. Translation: CASSVGLAGGNQETQYF. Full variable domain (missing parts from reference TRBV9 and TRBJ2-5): DSGVTQTPKHLITATGQRVTLRCSPRSGDLSVYWYQQSLDQGLQFLIQYYNGEERAKGNILERFSAQQFPDLHSELNLSSLELGDSALYFCASSVGLAGGNQETQYFGPGTRLLVL.

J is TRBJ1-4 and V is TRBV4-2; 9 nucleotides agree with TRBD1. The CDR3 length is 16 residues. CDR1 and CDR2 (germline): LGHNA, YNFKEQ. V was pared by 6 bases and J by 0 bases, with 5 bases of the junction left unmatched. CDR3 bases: TGTGCCAGCAGAAAGGGACAGGGAGCAACTAATGAAAAACTGTTTTTT. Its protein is CASRKGQGATNEKLFF.

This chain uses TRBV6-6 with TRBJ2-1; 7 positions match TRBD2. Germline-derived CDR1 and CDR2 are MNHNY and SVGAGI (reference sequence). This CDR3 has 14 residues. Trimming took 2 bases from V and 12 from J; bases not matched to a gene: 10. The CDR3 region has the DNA TGTGCCAGCAGTTACGAGCTACTACTAGCGCGGCAGTTCTTC. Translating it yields CASSYELLLARQFF.

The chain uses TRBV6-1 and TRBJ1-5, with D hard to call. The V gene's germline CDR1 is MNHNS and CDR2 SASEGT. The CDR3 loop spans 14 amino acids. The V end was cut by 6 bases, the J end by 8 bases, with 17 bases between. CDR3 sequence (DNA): TGTGCCAGCAGCTCCGACACCGAAGGTGAGCCCCAGCATTTT. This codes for CASSSDTEGEPQHF.

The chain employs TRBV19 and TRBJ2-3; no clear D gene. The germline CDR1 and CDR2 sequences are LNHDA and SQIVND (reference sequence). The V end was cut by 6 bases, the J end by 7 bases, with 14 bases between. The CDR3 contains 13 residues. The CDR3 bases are TGTGCCAGTAGCCCCATGGAGAGAAATACGCAGTATTTT. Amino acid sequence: CASSPMERNTQYF.

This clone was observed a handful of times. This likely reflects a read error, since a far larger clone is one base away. The CDR3 DNA reads TGTGCCAGCAGCCAAGATGCCGGGACTTTGGCCCCCCACACAGATACGCAGTATTTT. As protein: CASSQDAGTLAPHTDTQYF. The rearrangement links TRBV4-2 to TRBJ2-3; possibly TRBD2 for D (6 bases). This CDR3 spans 19 amino acids. The germline CDR1 and CDR2 sequences are LGHNA and YNFKEQ. V was cut by 0 bases and J by 2 bases, with 21 bases left in between.

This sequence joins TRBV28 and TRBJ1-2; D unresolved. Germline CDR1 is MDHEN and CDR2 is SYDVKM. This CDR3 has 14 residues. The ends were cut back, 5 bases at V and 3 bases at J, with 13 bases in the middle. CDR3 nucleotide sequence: TGTGCCAGCAGTCTAAATCACGGGGACTATGGCTACACCTTC. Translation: CASSLNHGDYGYTF.

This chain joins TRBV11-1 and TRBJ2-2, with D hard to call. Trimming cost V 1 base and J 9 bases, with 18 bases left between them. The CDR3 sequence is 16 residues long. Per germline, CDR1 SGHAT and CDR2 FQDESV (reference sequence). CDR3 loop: CASSLGKAQMGRELFF. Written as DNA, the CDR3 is TGTGCCAGCAGCTTAGGGAAGGCCCAGATGGGCCGGGAGCTGTTTTTT.